This entry is about one T cell receptor (beta chain). This specimen comes from a study of shared clonotypes between healthy human individuals. In the naive CD8 group, cells lacked CD45RO and were positively selected for CCR7, so terminally differentiated effector memory CD45RA+ cells were left out. Some clones are missing from TCRdb's copy, which holds only in-frame ones; the method was immunoSEQ multiplex PCR. The sample lists 2 million or so clones, about 95% occurring once. Trimming pared 0 bases from V and 5 bases from J, leaving 7 bases between. Germline CDR1 is MNHNY and CDR2 is SVGAGI (reference sequence). CDR3 length: 14 amino acids.

Specimen: naive CD8+ T cells sorted from blood. The genes are TRBV6-6 and TRBJ1-4; D ambiguous. The source of this sequence is a man between 18 and 29 years old in good health. CDR3 loop: CASSYSAVNEKLFF. CDR3 nucleotide sequence: TGTGCCAGCAGTTACTCGGCAGTCAATGAAAAACTGTTTTTT.